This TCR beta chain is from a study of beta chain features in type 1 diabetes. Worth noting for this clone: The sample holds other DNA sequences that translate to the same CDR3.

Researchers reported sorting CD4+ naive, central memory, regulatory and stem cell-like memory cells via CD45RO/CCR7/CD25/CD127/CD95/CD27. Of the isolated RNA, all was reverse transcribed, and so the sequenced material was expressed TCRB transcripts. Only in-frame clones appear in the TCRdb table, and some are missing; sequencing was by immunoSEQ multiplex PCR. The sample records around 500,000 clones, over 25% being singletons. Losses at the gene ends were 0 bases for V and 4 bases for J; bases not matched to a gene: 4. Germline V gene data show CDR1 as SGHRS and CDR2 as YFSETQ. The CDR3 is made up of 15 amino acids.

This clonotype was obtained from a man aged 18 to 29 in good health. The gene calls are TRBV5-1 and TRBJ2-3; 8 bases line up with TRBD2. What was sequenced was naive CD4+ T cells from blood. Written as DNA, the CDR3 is TGCGCCAGCAGCTTGGTTGCGGGAGGACCAGATACGCAGTATTTT. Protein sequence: CASSLVAGGPDTQYF.